This T cell receptor beta chain originates from a study of T-cell reconstitution after alpha-beta-depleted transplantation in children (dated by TCRdb to 2016 to 2018). About the study as a whole: T-cell immune reconstitution after TCRalphabeta/CD19-depleted allogeneic hematopoietic cell transplantation in children was quantitatively tracked in the study by means of TCR repertoire profiling. Findings and caveats that apply to the study as a whole: About two months after transplant, the apparently early recovery of alphabetaT-cell counts reportedly depended on just several hundred clones that had expanded rapidly and came from non-depleted graft cells. The high TCRbeta diversity at day 60 in some patients was ascribed to recipient T cells and intrathymic progenitors that had survived conditioning. Over the following months the frequencies of hyperexpanded clones went down, and after one year T-cell counts and TCRbeta diversity were mostly credited to newly produced T cells.

The receptor library was made with PCR. Sequenced on an Illumina HiSeq 2500. TCR library preparation used molecular barcoding, with unique molecular identifiers applied to normalize quantification of the TCRbeta repertoire. TCRdb itself trimmed the public reads at Q25 with fastp, ran MiXCR and retained productive beta chains. Rows with one shared CDR3 protein collapse into an entry with the most common genes and DNA. The sample profile shows a few hundred thousand distinct CDR3 sequences; over 25% of them were found once. The ten largest clones represent about 35% of the sample. Note on this clonotype: No antigen is known for it. No base qualities exist here, and no much larger clone lies one base off it.

The meaning of the sample's treatment or condition label: allogeneic hematopoietic cell transplantation with graft depleted of TCRalphabeta T cells and CD19 B cells. TCRalphabeta/CD19-depleted allogeneic hematopoietic cell grafts were given to the transplant recipients, all of whom were children. The germline ends are 13 bases apart after V is trimmed by 4 bases and J by 3 bases. The CDR3 holds 14 amino acids from the cysteine to the phenylalanine. This entry keeps only the CDR3 DNA: 42 bases, framed from base 1. The sequencing used PBMCs, collected before TCRalphabeta/CD19-depleted stem cell transplant. In this chain, TRBV12-3 or TRBV12-4 is recombined with TRBJ2-7; TRBD1 is a possible D gene, resting on 6 matching bases. This receptor was identified in a boy in the first two years of life with Wiskott-Aldrich syndrome, due to receive a stem cell transplant. The sequenced DNA: TGTGCCAGCAGTTCCGGACAGAGTTACTACGAGCAGTACTTC. It is translated as CASSSGQSYYEQYF.